This TCR beta chain was profiled in a study of blood T cells in healthy people across ages. Broader study findings: Naive CD4+ cell counts and diversity both ran higher in long-lived than in aged donors.

On this clonotype: The antigen is undetermined.

Alongside a J-beta primer mix, a sample-barcoded 5' primer served in a second PCR lasting about 7 to 12 cycles. All samples yielded 2.5 million or more CDR3-containing paired-end reads. TCRdb reprocessed the 5' RACE reads via MiXCR and lists one record per CDR3 protein. The sample holds around 940,000 distinct CDR3 sequences, 51% seen once. This CDR3 has 11 residues. V lost 5 bases to trimming and J lost 4 bases, with 8 bases between them. Germline values: CDR1 DFQATT, CDR2 SNEGSKA (reference sequence). This chain connects TRBV20-1 to TRBJ1-1; D unresolved. The TCR comes from a woman in her fifties or sixties in good health. Specimen: blood. Written as DNA, the CDR3 is TGCAGTGCTGTCAGAGGCACTGAAGCTTTCTTT. It specifies CSAVRGTEAFF.